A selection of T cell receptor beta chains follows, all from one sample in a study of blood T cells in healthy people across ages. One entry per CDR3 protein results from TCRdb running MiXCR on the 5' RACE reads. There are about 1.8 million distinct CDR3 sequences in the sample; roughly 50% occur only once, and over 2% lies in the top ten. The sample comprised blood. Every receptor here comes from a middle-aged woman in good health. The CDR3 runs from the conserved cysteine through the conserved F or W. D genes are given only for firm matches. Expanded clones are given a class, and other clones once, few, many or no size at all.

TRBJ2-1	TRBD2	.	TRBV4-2	TGTGCCAGCAGCGGAAACCCGAGGACTAGCGGGGGATACAATGAGCAGTTCTTC	CASSGNPRTSGGYNEQFF
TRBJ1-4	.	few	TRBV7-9	TGTGCCAGCAGCCCCCGTCTCGGGGTTCCTGGTAATGAAAAACTGTTTTTT	CASSPRLGVPGNEKLFF
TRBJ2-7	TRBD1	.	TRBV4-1	TGCGCCAGCAGCCTCAGACAGGGGGCGGTGTACGAGCAGTACTTC	CASSLRQGAVYEQYF
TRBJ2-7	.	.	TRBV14	TGTGCCAGCAGCCAGGGACTGACCTACAATGAGCAGTACTTC	CASSQGLTYNEQYF
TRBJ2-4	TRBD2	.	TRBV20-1	TGCAGTGCTTCTCCGGGACTAGCGGCTCTAGCCAAAAACATTCAGTACTTC	CSASPGLAALAKNIQYF
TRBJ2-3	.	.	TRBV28	TGTGCCAGCAGTTCTACCCCGGATACGCAGTATTTT	CASSSTPDTQYF
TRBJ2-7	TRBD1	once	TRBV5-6	TGTGCCGGCAGCTTGGACAGGTATGAGCAGTACTTC	CAGSLDRYEQYF
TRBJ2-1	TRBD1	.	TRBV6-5	TGTGCCAGCAGTTACCCCGGGACAGGGATTCAGTTCTTC	CASSYPGTGIQFF
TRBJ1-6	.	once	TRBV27	TGTGCCAGCAGTTTATCCTTCCCGGGACGCCCGGATAATTCACCCCTCCACTTT	CASSLSFPGRPDNSPLHF
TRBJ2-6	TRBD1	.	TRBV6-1	TGTGCCAGCAGTGCCACGGGACAGATCGACTCTGGGGCCAACGTCCTGACTTTC	CASSATGQIDSGANVLTF
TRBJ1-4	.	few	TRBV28	TGTGCCAGCAGCCCCACGAGCGGGATTTATGAAAAACTGTTTTTT	CASSPTSGIYEKLFF
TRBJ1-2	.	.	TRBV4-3	TGCGCCAGCAGCCAAGATAGTTGGGAGATCTATGGCTACACCTTC	CASSQDSWEIYGYTF